The 23 T cell receptor beta chains below come from one sample, sequenced in a study of shared clonotypes between healthy human individuals (dated by TCRdb to the early 2020s). Library preparation was by the immunoSEQ multiplex PCR assay. Held by TCRdb, this immuneACCESS table contains in-frame sequences only and omits some clones. Under half of the omission traces to an unresolved V gene where checked; the cause of the rest is unknown. Across this sample there are 470,000 or so clones, with 78% seen only once. Of the sample, about 12% falls within the top ten clones. Sample: PBMCs. Receptors were obtained from a woman between 35 and 50 years old in good health. Some clones in this sample may be carry-over from other donors' samples.

The V and J genes are TRBV28 and TRBJ1-2, with D possibly TRBD1 on 5 matching bases. The CDR3 is made up of 15 amino acids. V lost 6 bases and J 3 bases, leaving 17 bases between the germline ends. Germline values: CDR1 MDHEN, CDR2 SYDVKM. This CDR3 is CASSRRGEFDYGYTF. CDR3 nucleotide sequence: TGTGCCAGCAGCCGCCGGGGCGAGTTCGACTATGGCTACACCTTC.

As concerns this clone: Germline and junction disagree at one end, which may indicate a read error. The chain couples TRBV4-1 to TRBJ2-7; no definite D call. Germline values: CDR1 MGHRA, CDR2 YSYEKL. The length of the CDR3 is 11 residues. DNA for the CDR3: TGCGCCAGCAGCCAAGAGGGTGTGGTTTTTTTC. Its protein product is CASSQEGVVFF.

The chain joins TRBV7-3 to TRBJ2-1, with D maybe TRBD1 (5 bases). V dropped 2 bases and J dropped 2 bases, with 7 bases sitting between them. Germline V gene lookup returns CDR1 SGHTA and CDR2 FQGTGA. The CDR3 has 14 amino acids. In DNA, the CDR3 is TGTGCCAGCAGCTTAGACAGAGCCTACAATGAGCAGTTCTTC. Translation: CASSLDRAYNEQFF.

V gene TRBV2 combines with J gene TRBJ2-7, with TRBD1 matching over 9 bases. J gave up 5 bases and V 6 bases, and 8 bases lay outside the gene matches. From germline, CDR1 is SNHLY and CDR2 FYNNEI. The CDR3 totals 14 residues. The CDR3 sequence: CASSGGTGPNEQYF. CDR3 nucleotides: TGTGCCAGCAGCGGTGGGACAGGGCCCAACGAGCAGTACTTC.

Comments on this clone: The same CDR3 arises from other DNA sequences in this sample as well. The genes are TRBV30 and TRBJ2-7, with a possible D match to TRBD1 (5 bases). Germline V gives CDR1 GTSNPN, CDR2 SVGIG (reference sequence). The CDR3 runs to 11 residues. Trimming took 2 bases from V and 6 from J, leaving 8 bases between them. The CDR3 nucleotides are TGTGCCTGGAGTCTCCAGGGCGAGCAGTACTTC. Translation gives CAWSLQGEQYF.

The chain uses TRBV2 and TRBJ1-4, with 8 bases matching TRBD1. The CDR3 consists of 16 residues. The V gene end was trimmed by 6 bases and the J gene end by 8 bases; junction bases not matched to a gene: 14. Germline lookup yields CDR1 SNHLY and CDR2 FYNNEI. The CDR3 loop reads CASRETRGRLKEKLFF. DNA for the CDR3: TGTGCCAGCAGGGAAACCAGGGGGCGGCTAAAGGAAAAACTGTTTTTT.

V and J are TRBV6-1 and TRBJ2-7; a possible D gene is TRBD1 (5 bases). Germline V gene sequence: CDR1 MNHNS, CDR2 SASEGT. V was shortened by 1 base and J by 0 bases, with 10 bases between the two germline ends. This CDR3 region has 15 residues. This CDR3 is CASSEGSDSSYEQYF. The DNA for the CDR3 is TGTGCCAGCAGTGAAGGCAGCGACAGCTCCTACGAGCAGTACTTC.

As to this clone: The sample has other DNA sequences that encode this CDR3 too. The chain combines TRBV5-1 with TRBJ2-3; TRBD1 or TRBD2 may be the D gene (6 bases each). CDR3 length: 14 amino acids. The germline CDR1 and CDR2 sequences are SGHRS and YFSETQ. Trimming took 0 bases from V and 5 from J, leaving 10 bases between them. The CDR3 bases are TGCGCCAGCAGCTTGGTAGGGGGGCAAGATACGCAGTATTTT. The encoded protein is CASSLVGGQDTQYF.

The chain combines TRBV5-1 with TRBJ2-5, with 7 bases fitting TRBD1. The CDR3 sequence is 16 residues long. Germline CDR1 reads SGHRS; CDR2 reads YFSETQ. Trimming cost V 2 bases and J 5 bases; bases outside gene matches: 12. The CDR3: CASSFGRGRELETQYF. The CDR3 DNA is TGCGCCAGCAGCTTTGGTAGGGGGCGTGAGTTGGAGACCCAGTACTTC.

V usage is TRBV7-9 and J usage is TRBJ2-7, with a possible D match to TRBD2 (5 bases). This CDR3 is built from 13 residues. Germline CDR1 reads SEHNR; CDR2 reads FQNEAQ (reference sequence). V gave up 1 base and J gave up 7 bases, with 11 bases separating them. As DNA, the CDR3 is TGTGCCAGCAGCTTAGGAGGGAAAGGGGAGCAGTACTTC. Its protein product is CASSLGGKGEQYF.

The J gene is TRBJ1-5, the V gene TRBV7-9; unclear D gene. This CDR3 comprises 13 residues. Germline V gives CDR1 SEHNR, CDR2 FQNEAQ (reference sequence). The V end was cut by 2 bases, the J end by 6 bases, with 8 bases between. The CDR3 coding sequence is TGTGCCAGCAGCTTAAGCGGGGTTCAGCCCCAGCATTTT. Protein sequence: CASSLSGVQPQHF.

This sequence joins TRBV10-3 and TRBJ2-1, with TRBD2 identical over 9 bases. CDR1 ENHRY and CDR2 SYGVKD come from the germline V gene. The CDR3 length is 15 residues. The V segment lost 4 bases and the J segment 3 bases; nucleotides outside the gene matches: 4. The CDR3 DNA reads as TGTGCCATCAGTGCTCGACTAGCGGACTACAATGAGCAGTTCTTC. Encoded protein: CAISARLADYNEQFF.

Details on this clone: Other nucleotide sequences from this sample produce the same CDR3. CDR3: CASSLEGTEAFF. As DNA, the CDR3 is TGCGCCAGCAGCTTGGAAGGCACTGAAGCTTTCTTT. This chain connects TRBV5-1 to TRBJ1-1; D gene ambiguous. The V end lost 0 bases, the J end lost 4 bases, and 4 bases lay between the germline ends. Germline V lookup: CDR1 SGHRS, CDR2 YFSETQ. The CDR3 is 12 residues long.

A few counts support this clone. V and J are TRBV29-1 and TRBJ1-1; D is perhaps TRBD1 (6 bases). Germline V CDR1 and CDR2: SQVTM, ANQGSEA. V was shortened by 6 bases and J by 4 bases, with 12 bases between the two germline ends. This CDR3 has 12 amino acids. The CDR3 nucleotides read TGCAGCGTCGAAAAGGGGGTCACTGAAGCTTTCTTT. Translated: CSVEKGVTEAFF.

This clone was seen a few times. The chain uses TRBV6-6 and TRBJ2-3, with 11 nucleotides matching TRBD2. V was clipped by 5 bases and J by 3 bases; unmatched bases: 1. Germline V gene sequence: CDR1 MNHNY, CDR2 SVGAGI (reference sequence). The CDR3 covers 14 residues. DNA of the CDR3: TGTGCCAGCAGTACTAGCGGGAGTACAGATACGCAGTATTTT. It codes for CASSTSGSTDTQYF.

The sample holds one count of this clone. J is TRBJ2-7 and V is TRBV28, with 9 positions matching TRBD1. V trimming: 5 bases; J trimming: 3 bases; junction bases outside the gene matches: 8. The CDR3 is 15 amino acids. Germline CDR1 is MDHEN and CDR2 is SYDVKM. CDR3 sequence: CASSPRTGDYYEQYF. The CDR3 DNA sequence: TGTGCCAGCAGTCCTCGGACAGGGGACTACTACGAGCAGTACTTC.

V and J are TRBV30 and TRBJ1-6; D ambiguous. Looked up from germline, CDR1 is GTSNPN and CDR2 is SVGIG (reference sequence). The CDR3 sequence is 14 residues long. Trimming took off 4 bases at V and 6 bases at J, with 13 bases between the two ends. The CDR3, as DNA: TGTGCCTGGACCCAGAAGGGTGGTAATTCACCCCTCCACTTT. Protein: CAWTQKGGNSPLHF.

V is TRBV5-1 and J is TRBJ2-7; 10 bases line up with TRBD1. V gave up 5 bases and J gave up 3 bases; unmatched junction bases: 5. The length of the CDR3 is 14 residues. Germline loops: CDR1 SGHRS, CDR2 YFSETQ. CDR3 DNA: TGCGCCAGCAGTTCGACAGGGGGCAACTACGAGCAGTACTTC. It codes for CASSSTGGNYEQYF.

J is TRBJ2-2 and V is TRBV19, with 9 bases fitting TRBD1. The germline CDR1 and CDR2 sequences are LNHDA and SQIVND (reference sequence). The CDR3 is made up of 14 amino acids. V trimming: 7 bases; J trimming: 1 base; junction bases outside the gene matches: 1. The chain's CDR3 is CASKGQGNTGELFF. The CDR3 DNA reads TGTGCCAGTAAGGGACAGGGGAACACCGGGGAGCTGTTTTTT.

The rearrangement joins TRBV18 to TRBJ2-5; 7 nucleotides match TRBD1. J gave up 5 bases and V 3 bases, and 12 bases lay outside the gene matches. This CDR3 is built from 16 residues. Looked up from germline, CDR1 is KGHSH and CDR2 is LQKENI. The CDR3 nucleotides read TGTGCCAGCTCACCTTACAGGGGCCTCTTTGGGGAGACCCAGTACTTC. This translates into CASSPYRGLFGETQYF.

The V gene is TRBV30, the J gene TRBJ2-7; 7 bases align to TRBD2. Looked up from germline, CDR1 is GTSNPN and CDR2 is SVGIG (reference sequence). Losses at the gene ends were 3 bases for V and 5 bases for J; bases not matched to a gene: 13. CDR3 length equals 15 residues. The CDR3 region is CAWSPPGGGPNEQYF. DNA for the CDR3: TGTGCCTGGAGCCCGCCGGGGGGAGGGCCTAACGAGCAGTACTTC.

On this clone itself: Distinct nucleotide sequences in the sample also encode this CDR3. This chain uses TRBV7-2 with TRBJ2-5, with D possibly TRBD2 on 6 matching bases. The germline V gene has CDR1 SGHTA and CDR2 FQGNSA. The CDR3 contains 14 residues. The V and J ends lost 1 base and 2 bases respectively, with 8 bases between them. This CDR3 reads CASSLVGGQETQYF. In DNA form, the CDR3 reads TGTGCCAGCAGCTTAGTGGGGGGACAAGAGACCCAGTACTTC.

This clone showed up just a few times. This rearrangement joins TRBV10-1 to TRBJ2-3; D is unresolved. Germline CDR1 is WNHNN and CDR2 is SYGVQD (reference sequence). V was clipped by 4 bases and J by 2 bases, with 10 bases between them. The CDR3 has 14 amino acids. The CDR3 loop reads CASSVRLTTDTQYF. CDR3 DNA sequence: TGCGCCAGCAGTGTTCGGCTTACCACAGATACGCAGTATTTT.